This is a list of T cell receptor beta chains from one sample in a study of blood T cell repertoires in COVID-19. Using immunoSEQ multiplex PCR, the repertoire was profiled, and TCRdb retains in-frame clones only, with some absent. Among 25,000 to 30,000 clones, about 85% were seen once, and the ten largest hold roughly 24%. Sequencing input: peripheral blood. The receptors were gathered from a human donor in a cohort sampled during active COVID-19. Each CDR3 is given with its conserved first and last residue. The order of the fields is clone size, D gene, V gene, J gene, CDR3 protein, CDR3 DNA. D genes are given only for firm matches. Not every row has a clone size; where given, it reads once, few, many or a size class.

clone size: few
D gene: NA
V gene: TRBV30
J gene: TRBJ1-5
CDR3 protein: CAWSRAGGSNQPQHF
CDR3 DNA: TGTGCCTGGAGCCGCGCAGGTGGCAGCAATCAGCCCCAGCATTTT

clone size: NA
D gene: TRBD1
V gene: TRBV18
J gene: TRBJ1-4
CDR3 protein: CASSQGQGEKLFF
CDR3 DNA: TGTGCCAGCTCCCAGGGACAGGGGGAAAAACTGTTTTTT

clone size: once
D gene: NA
V gene: TRBV12-5
J gene: TRBJ1-5
CDR3 protein: CASGPTTSGLQYSNQPQHF
CDR3 DNA: TGTGCTAGTGGTCCCACTACCTCGGGGTTGCAATATAGCAATCAGCCCCAGCATTTT

clone size: NA
D gene: NA
V gene: TRBV30
J gene: TRBJ2-7
CDR3 protein: CAWSDSLYEQYF
CDR3 DNA: TGTGCCTGGTCCGACAGCTTGTACGAGCAGTACTTC

clone size: few
D gene: NA
V gene: TRBV4-1
J gene: TRBJ1-5
CDR3 protein: CASSLLDTYQPQHF
CDR3 DNA: TGCGCCAGCAGCCTCCTGGACACTTATCAGCCCCAGCATTTT

clone size: NA
D gene: NA
V gene: TRBV6-5
J gene: TRBJ1-1
CDR3 protein: CATRGAYTEAFF
CDR3 DNA: TGTGCCACCCGGGGGGCCTACACTGAAGCTTTCTTT

clone size: NA
D gene: NA
V gene: TRBV5-1
J gene: TRBJ2-7
CDR3 protein: CASSLSTESYEQYF
CDR3 DNA: TGCGCCAGCAGCTTATCGACAGAGTCCTACGAGCAGTACTTC

clone size: few
D gene: TRBD1
V gene: TRBV9
J gene: TRBJ2-1
CDR3 protein: CASSPRDRDHNEQFF
CDR3 DNA: TGTGCCAGCAGCCCCCGGGACAGGGACCACAATGAGCAGTTCTTC

clone size: NA
D gene: NA
V gene: TRBV3-1/TRBV3-2
J gene: TRBJ1-1
CDR3 protein: CASSQVPRGNTEAFF
CDR3 DNA: TGTGCCAGCAGCCAAGTTCCAAGGGGGAACACTGAAGCTTTCTTT

clone size: few
D gene: NA
V gene: TRBV14
J gene: TRBJ1-4
CDR3 protein: CASSQAGLSNEKLFF
CDR3 DNA: TGTGCCAGCAGCCAAGCAGGGCTATCTAATGAAAAACTGTTTTTT

clone size: NA
D gene: NA
V gene: TRBV5-5
J gene: TRBJ1-2
CDR3 protein: CASSLGDKAYGYTF
CDR3 DNA: TGTGCCAGCAGCTTGGGGGACAAAGCCTATGGCTACACCTTC

clone size: once
D gene: NA
V gene: TRBV5-6
J gene: TRBJ1-1
CDR3 protein: CASSLVGARDTEAFF
CDR3 DNA: TGTGCCAGCAGCTTGGTGGGGGCCAGGGACACTGAAGCTTTCTTT

clone size: few
D gene: NA
V gene: TRBV7-9
J gene: TRBJ2-7
CDR3 protein: CASSFPSEGSLVYEQYF
CDR3 DNA: TGTGCCAGCAGCTTCCCCAGCGAGGGAAGTTTGGTGTACGAGCAGTACTTC

clone size: NA
D gene: NA
V gene: TRBV24-1
J gene: TRBJ2-2
CDR3 protein: CATSDRDFHTGELFF
CDR3 DNA: TGTGCCACCAGTGATCGGGACTTCCACACCGGGGAGCTGTTTTTT

clone size: NA
D gene: NA
V gene: TRBV11-3
J gene: TRBJ1-4
CDR3 protein: CASSLVGLAHEKLFF
CDR3 DNA: TGTGCCAGCAGCTTAGTTGGACTGGCCCATGAAAAACTGTTTTTT

clone size: NA
D gene: NA
V gene: TRBV28
J gene: TRBJ1-5
CDR3 protein: CASNLRLPGGVHF
CDR3 DNA: TGTGCCAGCAACCTCCGTCTCCCCGGGGGGGTGCATTTT

clone size: NA
D gene: TRBD1
V gene: TRBV10-3
J gene: TRBJ1-5
CDR3 protein: CAIRGTGVDQPQHF
CDR3 DNA: TGTGCCATCAGGGGGACAGGGGTCGATCAGCCCCAGCATTTT

clone size: NA
D gene: TRBD1
V gene: TRBV19
J gene: TRBJ1-6
CDR3 protein: CASRESGQGNSPLHF
CDR3 DNA: TGTGCCAGTAGAGAATCGGGACAGGGAAATTCACCCCTCCACTTT

clone size: once
D gene: NA
V gene: TRBV4-2
J gene: TRBJ2-3
CDR3 protein: CASSSLLRGANTDTQYF
CDR3 DNA: TGTGCCAGCAGCTCCCTCCTACGGGGGGCAAACACAGATACGCAGTATTTT

clone size: NA
D gene: NA
V gene: TRBV11-2
J gene: TRBJ1-4
CDR3 protein: CASSLDRGKLFF
CDR3 DNA: TGTGCCAGCAGCTTAGACCGGGGAAAACTGTTTTTT

clone size: NA
D gene: TRBD1
V gene: TRBV2
J gene: TRBJ1-5
CDR3 protein: CASSEASGGGQPQHF
CDR3 DNA: TGTGCCAGCAGTGAAGCCTCAGGGGGCGGTCAGCCCCAGCATTTT

clone size: NA
D gene: NA
V gene: TRBV6-6
J gene: TRBJ2-7
CDR3 protein: CASSYRSARGDEQYF
CDR3 DNA: TGTGCCAGCAGTTACAGATCCGCACGGGGTGACGAGCAGTACTTC

clone size: NA
D gene: NA
V gene: TRBV19
J gene: TRBJ2-7
CDR3 protein: CASSSGAPTNEQYF
CDR3 DNA: TGTGCCAGTAGTTCAGGGGCGCCAACCAACGAGCAGTACTTC

clone size: NA
D gene: NA
V gene: TRBV2
J gene: TRBJ1-5
CDR3 protein: CASSFTENQPQHF
CDR3 DNA: TGTGCCAGCAGTTTTACAGAAAATCAGCCCCAGCATTTT

clone size: NA
D gene: TRBD1
V gene: TRBV6-2/TRBV6-3
J gene: TRBJ2-2
CDR3 protein: CASSYLPPTGVGELFF
CDR3 DNA: TGTGCCAGCAGTTACCTACCACCGACAGGGGTCGGGGAGCTGTTTTTT

clone size: NA
D gene: TRBD1
V gene: TRBV2
J gene: TRBJ2-7
CDR3 protein: CASSAQGGNYEQYF
CDR3 DNA: TGTGCCAGCAGTGCACAGGGGGGAAACTACGAGCAGTACTTC

clone size: NA
D gene: TRBD1
V gene: TRBV2
J gene: TRBJ1-1
CDR3 protein: CAGGQGPLMNTEAFF
CDR3 DNA: TGTGCCGGGGGACAGGGGCCCCTTATGAACACTGAAGCTTTCTTT

clone size: NA
D gene: NA
V gene: TRBV28
J gene: TRBJ2-2
CDR3 protein: CASSLRAASGELFF
CDR3 DNA: TGTGCCAGCAGTTTGCGGGCAGCTTCCGGGGAGCTGTTTTTT

clone size: few
D gene: TRBD1
V gene: TRBV28
J gene: TRBJ1-6
CDR3 protein: CASSFLTGANSPLHF
CDR3 DNA: TGTGCCAGCAGTTTTTTGACAGGGGCTAATTCACCCCTCCACTTT

clone size: NA
D gene: NA
V gene: TRBV3-1/TRBV3-2
J gene: TRBJ1-3
CDR3 protein: CASSLSSSGNTIYF
CDR3 DNA: TGTGCCAGCAGCCTTTCGAGCTCTGGAAACACCATATATTTT

clone size: once
D gene: NA
V gene: TRBV27
J gene: TRBJ1-2
CDR3 protein: CASSFGGGRNGYTF
CDR3 DNA: TGTGCCAGCAGTTTCGGGGGCGGGAGGAATGGCTACACCTTC

clone size: NA
D gene: NA
V gene: TRBV5-1
J gene: TRBJ1-2
CDR3 protein: CASSLVGATNGYTF
CDR3 DNA: TGCGCCAGCAGCTTGGTTGGAGCTACCAATGGCTACACCTTC

clone size: NA
D gene: NA
V gene: TRBV24-1
J gene: TRBJ2-2
CDR3 protein: CATSDEYPTGPNTGELFF
CDR3 DNA: TGTGCCACCAGTGATGAATACCCGACAGGTCCAAACACCGGGGAGCTGTTTTTT

clone size: once
D gene: NA
V gene: TRBV5-5
J gene: TRBJ1-2
CDR3 protein: CASSSTVSPDTGTF
CDR3 DNA: TGTGCCAGCAGCTCAACCGTCTCCCCGGATACGGGCACCTTC

clone size: NA
D gene: TRBD2
V gene: TRBV7-6
J gene: TRBJ2-3
CDR3 protein: CASSPQRGFDTQYF
CDR3 DNA: TGTGCCAGCAGCCCTCAGCGGGGGTTCGATACGCAGTATTTT

clone size: NA
D gene: TRBD2
V gene: TRBV28
J gene: TRBJ2-7
CDR3 protein: CASNPGLAGETYEQYF
CDR3 DNA: TGTGCCAGCAACCCGGGACTAGCGGGTGAAACCTACGAGCAGTACTTC

clone size: NA
D gene: NA
V gene: TRBV7-9
J gene: TRBJ2-5
CDR3 protein: CASSPQGLQETQYF
CDR3 DNA: TGTGCCAGCAGCCCACAGGGTTTGCAAGAGACCCAGTACTTC

clone size: few
D gene: TRBD2
V gene: TRBV7-3
J gene: TRBJ2-5
CDR3 protein: CASSLGRLAGETQYF
CDR3 DNA: TGTGCCAGCAGCCTCGGTAGACTAGCGGGGGAGACCCAGTACTTC

clone size: NA
D gene: TRBD2
V gene: TRBV3-1/TRBV3-2
J gene: TRBJ2-5
CDR3 protein: CASTRLAGGQQETQYF
CDR3 DNA: TGTGCCAGCACCAGACTAGCGGGGGGGCAGCAAGAGACCCAGTACTTC

clone size: few
D gene: NA
V gene: TRBV5-5
J gene: TRBJ2-7
CDR3 protein: CASSRRDSGRGVGSYEQYF
CDR3 DNA: TGTGCCAGCAGCCGCCGGGACAGTGGTAGGGGGGTCGGGTCCTACGAGCAGTACTTC

clone size: NA
D gene: TRBD1
V gene: TRBV7-6
J gene: TRBJ2-7
CDR3 protein: CASSRGQGAPYEQYF
CDR3 DNA: TGTGCCAGCAGTCGTGGACAGGGGGCCCCCTACGAGCAGTACTTC

clone size: NA
D gene: TRBD2
V gene: TRBV30
J gene: TRBJ2-1
CDR3 protein: CAWTSGTSAGDEQFF
CDR3 DNA: TGTGCCTGGACCTCCGGGACTAGCGCCGGCGATGAGCAGTTCTTC

clone size: once
D gene: NA
V gene: TRBV4-1
J gene: TRBJ1-2
CDR3 protein: CASSGDPHNYGYTF
CDR3 DNA: TGCGCCAGCAGCGGAGATCCTCATAACTATGGCTACACCTTC

clone size: NA
D gene: TRBD1
V gene: TRBV19
J gene: TRBJ1-1
CDR3 protein: CASKGQGNTEAFF
CDR3 DNA: TGTGCCAGTAAAGGACAGGGGAACACTGAAGCTTTCTTT

clone size: NA
D gene: NA
V gene: TRBV4-1
J gene: TRBJ2-7
CDR3 protein: CASSQDKAGAYEQYF
CDR3 DNA: TGCGCCAGCAGCCAAGATAAGGCAGGGGCCTACGAGCAGTACTTC

clone size: NA
D gene: NA
V gene: TRBV2
J gene: TRBJ2-2
CDR3 protein: CASNRQANTGELFF
CDR3 DNA: TGTGCCAGCAATAGACAGGCCAACACCGGGGAGCTGTTTTTT

clone size: NA
D gene: TRBD1
V gene: TRBV7-2
J gene: TRBJ1-6
CDR3 protein: CASSFIGTGDSPLHF
CDR3 DNA: TGTGCCAGCAGTTTTATCGGGACAGGGGATTCACCCCTCCACTTT

clone size: NA
D gene: NA
V gene: TRBV28
J gene: TRBJ1-2
CDR3 protein: CASSVRATGRGGYTF
CDR3 DNA: TGTGCCAGCAGTGTCCGCGCTACCGGACGGGGGGGCTACACCTTC

clone size: NA
D gene: TRBD1
V gene: TRBV5-6
J gene: TRBJ1-2
CDR3 protein: CASSTRTGDYYGYTF
CDR3 DNA: TGTGCCAGCAGCACACGGACAGGTGACTACTATGGCTACACCTTC

clone size: NA
D gene: NA
V gene: TRBV18
J gene: TRBJ1-5
CDR3 protein: CASSPSLLNQPQHF
CDR3 DNA: TGTGCCAGCTCACCAAGCCTTCTCAATCAGCCCCAGCATTTT